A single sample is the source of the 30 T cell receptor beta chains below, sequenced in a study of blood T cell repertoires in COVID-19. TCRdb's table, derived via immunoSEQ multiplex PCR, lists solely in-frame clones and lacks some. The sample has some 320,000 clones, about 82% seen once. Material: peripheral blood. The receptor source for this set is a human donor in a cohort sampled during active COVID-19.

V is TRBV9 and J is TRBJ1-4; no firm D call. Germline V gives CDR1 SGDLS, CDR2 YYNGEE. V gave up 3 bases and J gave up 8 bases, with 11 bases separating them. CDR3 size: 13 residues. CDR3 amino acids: CASSAGPGEKLFF. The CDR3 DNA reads TGTGCCAGCAGCGCAGGACCGGGGGAAAAACTGTTTTTT.

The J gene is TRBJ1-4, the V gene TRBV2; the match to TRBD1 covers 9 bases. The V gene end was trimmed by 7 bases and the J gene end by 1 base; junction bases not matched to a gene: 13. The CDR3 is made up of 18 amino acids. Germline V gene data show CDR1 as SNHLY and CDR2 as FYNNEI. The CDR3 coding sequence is TGTGCCAGCACAAGATACCGGGACAGGGTGGGAACTAATGAAAAACTGTTTTTT. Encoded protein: CASTRYRDRVGTNEKLFF.

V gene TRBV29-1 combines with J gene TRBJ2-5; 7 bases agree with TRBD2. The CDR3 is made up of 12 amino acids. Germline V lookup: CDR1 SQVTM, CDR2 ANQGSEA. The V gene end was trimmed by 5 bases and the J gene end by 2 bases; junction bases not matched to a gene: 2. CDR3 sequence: CSVRTSQETQYF. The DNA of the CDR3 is TGCAGCGTTAGGACTAGTCAAGAGACCCAGTACTTC.

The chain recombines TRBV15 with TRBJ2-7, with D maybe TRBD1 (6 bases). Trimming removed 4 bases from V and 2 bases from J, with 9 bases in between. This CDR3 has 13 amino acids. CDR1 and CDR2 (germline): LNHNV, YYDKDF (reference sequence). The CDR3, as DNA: TGTGCCACCAGCACAGGGGTTCCCTACGAGCAGTACTTC. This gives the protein CATSTGVPYEQYF.

The CDR3 here is CSVEGQPNTEAFF. CDR3 DNA: TGCAGCGTTGAAGGACAGCCGAACACTGAAGCTTTCTTT. The chain is built from TRBV29-1 and TRBJ1-1; a possible D gene is TRBD1 (5 bases). V was shortened by 1 base and J by 1 base, with 7 bases between the two germline ends. Germline assignment: CDR1 SQVTM and CDR2 ANQGSEA. The length of the CDR3 is 13 residues.

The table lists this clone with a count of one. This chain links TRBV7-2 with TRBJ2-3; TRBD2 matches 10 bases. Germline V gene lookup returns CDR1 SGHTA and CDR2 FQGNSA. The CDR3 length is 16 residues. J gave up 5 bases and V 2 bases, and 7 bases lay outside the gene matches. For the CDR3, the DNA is TGTGCCAGCAGCTTACTGTCTAGCGGGGGAGAAGATACGCAGTATTTT. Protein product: CASSLLSSGGEDTQYF.

CDR3 loop: CAGSSGANVLTF. The CDR3 DNA is TGTGCCGGGAGCTCTGGGGCCAACGTCCTGACTTTC. The V call is TRBV19, the J call TRBJ2-6, with D maybe TRBD2 (5 bases). V gave up 11 bases and J gave up 0 bases, with 5 bases separating them. In germline, CDR1 is LNHDA, CDR2 SQIVND (reference sequence). The CDR3 contains 12 residues.

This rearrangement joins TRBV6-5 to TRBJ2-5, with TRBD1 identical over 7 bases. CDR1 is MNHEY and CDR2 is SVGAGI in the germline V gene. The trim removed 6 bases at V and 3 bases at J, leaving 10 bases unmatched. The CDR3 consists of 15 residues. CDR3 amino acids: CASSGMGQTKETQYF. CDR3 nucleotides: TGTGCCAGCAGCGGGATGGGACAGACAAAAGAGACCCAGTACTTC.

CDR3 DNA sequence: TGTGCCAGCAGCTTAGCGGGGGGAGGGCAGTACTTC. Residues: CASSLAGGGQYF. The chain joins TRBV7-9 to TRBJ2-7; TRBD2 is a possible D gene (6 bases). CDR3 length equals 12 residues. CDR1 and CDR2 from the germline V gene are SEHNR and FQNEAQ (reference sequence). V was cut by 0 bases and J by 9 bases, with 9 bases left in between.

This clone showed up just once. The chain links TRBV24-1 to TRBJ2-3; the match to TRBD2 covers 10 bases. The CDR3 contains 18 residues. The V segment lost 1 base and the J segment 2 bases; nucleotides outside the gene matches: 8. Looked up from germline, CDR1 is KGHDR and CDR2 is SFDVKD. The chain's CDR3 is CATSDLLAGPPVTDTQYF. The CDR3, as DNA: TGTGCCACCAGTGATTTACTAGCGGGGCCACCCGTCACAGATACGCAGTATTTT.

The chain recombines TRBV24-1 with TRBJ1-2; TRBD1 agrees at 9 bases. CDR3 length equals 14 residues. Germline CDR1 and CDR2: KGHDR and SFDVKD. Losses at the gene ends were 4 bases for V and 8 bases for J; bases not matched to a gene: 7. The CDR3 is CATSEGQGSAGYTF. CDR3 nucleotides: TGTGCCACCAGTGAGGGACAGGGTTCGGCCGGCTACACCTTC.

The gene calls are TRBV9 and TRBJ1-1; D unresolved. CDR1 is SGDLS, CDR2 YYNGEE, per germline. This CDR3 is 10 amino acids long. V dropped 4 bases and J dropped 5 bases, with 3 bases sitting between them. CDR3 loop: CASSPTEAFF. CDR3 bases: TGTGCCAGCAGCCCAACTGAAGCTTTCTTT.

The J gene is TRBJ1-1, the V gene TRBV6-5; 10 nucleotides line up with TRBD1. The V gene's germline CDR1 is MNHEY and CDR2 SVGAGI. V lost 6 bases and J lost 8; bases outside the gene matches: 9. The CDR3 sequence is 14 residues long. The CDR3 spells CASRRGQGFWEAFF. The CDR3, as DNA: TGTGCCAGCAGACGGGGACAGGGGTTTTGGGAAGCTTTCTTT.

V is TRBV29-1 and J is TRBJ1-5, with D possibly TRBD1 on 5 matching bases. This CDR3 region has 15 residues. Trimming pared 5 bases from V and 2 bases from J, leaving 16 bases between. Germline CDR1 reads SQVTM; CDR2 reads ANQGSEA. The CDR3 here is CSVRDSTSGNQPQHF. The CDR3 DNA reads TGCAGCGTTCGAGACAGCACATCGGGCAATCAGCCCCAGCATTTT. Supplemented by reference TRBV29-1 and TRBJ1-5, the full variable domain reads SAVISQKPSRDICQRGTSLTIQCQVDSQVTMMFWYRQQPGQSLTLIATANQGSEATYESGFVIDKFPISRPNLTFSTLTVSNMSPEDSSIYLCSVRDSTSGNQPQHFGDGTRLSIL.

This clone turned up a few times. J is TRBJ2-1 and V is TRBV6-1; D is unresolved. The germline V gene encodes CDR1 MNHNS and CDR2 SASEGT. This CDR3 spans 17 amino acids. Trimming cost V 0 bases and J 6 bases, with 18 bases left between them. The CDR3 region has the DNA TGTGCCAGCAGTGAAGCGAAGACGACGGAACGGGTCAATGAGCAGTTCTTC. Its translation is CASSEAKTTERVNEQFF.

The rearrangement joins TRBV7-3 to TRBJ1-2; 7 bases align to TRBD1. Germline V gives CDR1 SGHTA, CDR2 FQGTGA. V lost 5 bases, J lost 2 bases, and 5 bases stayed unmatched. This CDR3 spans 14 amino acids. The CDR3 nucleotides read TGTGCCAGCAGCCAGACAGGGACCAACTATGGCTACACCTTC. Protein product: CASSQTGTNYGYTF.

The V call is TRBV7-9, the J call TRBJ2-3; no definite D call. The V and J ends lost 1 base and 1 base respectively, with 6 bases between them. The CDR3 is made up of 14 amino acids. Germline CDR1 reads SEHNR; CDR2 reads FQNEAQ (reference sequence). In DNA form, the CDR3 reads TGTGCCAGCAGCTTAGTTTTAGGCACAGATACGCAGTATTTT. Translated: CASSLVLGTDTQYF.

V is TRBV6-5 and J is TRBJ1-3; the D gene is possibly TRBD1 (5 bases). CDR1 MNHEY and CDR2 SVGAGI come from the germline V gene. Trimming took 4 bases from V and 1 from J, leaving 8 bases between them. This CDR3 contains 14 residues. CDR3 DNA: TGTGCCAGCAGTTTGACAGTATCTGGAAACACCATATATTTT. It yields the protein CASSLTVSGNTIYF.

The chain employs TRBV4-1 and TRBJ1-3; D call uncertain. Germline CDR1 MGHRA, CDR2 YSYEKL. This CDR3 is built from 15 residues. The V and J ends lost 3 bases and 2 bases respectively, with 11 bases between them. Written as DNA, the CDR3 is TGCGCCAGCAGCCAGTTAACCGGGGCTGGAAACACCATATATTTT. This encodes CASSQLTGAGNTIYF.

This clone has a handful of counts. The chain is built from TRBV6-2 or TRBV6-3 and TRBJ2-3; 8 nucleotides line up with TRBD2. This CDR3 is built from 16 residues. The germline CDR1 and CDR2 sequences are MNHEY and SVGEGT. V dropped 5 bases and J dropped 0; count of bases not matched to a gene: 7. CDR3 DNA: TGTGCCAGCAGTACCCAGCGGGGGCCTAGCACAGATACGCAGTATTTT. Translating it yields CASSTQRGPSTDTQYF.

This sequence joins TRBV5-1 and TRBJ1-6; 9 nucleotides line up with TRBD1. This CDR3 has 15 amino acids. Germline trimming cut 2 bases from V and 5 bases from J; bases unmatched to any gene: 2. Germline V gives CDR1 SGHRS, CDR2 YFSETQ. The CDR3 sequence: CASSFWTGDNSPLHF. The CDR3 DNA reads TGCGCCAGCAGCTTCTGGACAGGGGATAATTCACCCCTCCACTTT. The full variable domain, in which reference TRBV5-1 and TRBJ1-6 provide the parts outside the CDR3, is KAGVTQTPRYLIKTRGQQVTLSCSPISGHRSVSWYQQTPGQGLQFLFEYFSETQRNKGNFPGRFSGRQFSNSRSEMNVSTLELGDSALYLCASSFWTGDNSPLHFGNGTRLTVT.

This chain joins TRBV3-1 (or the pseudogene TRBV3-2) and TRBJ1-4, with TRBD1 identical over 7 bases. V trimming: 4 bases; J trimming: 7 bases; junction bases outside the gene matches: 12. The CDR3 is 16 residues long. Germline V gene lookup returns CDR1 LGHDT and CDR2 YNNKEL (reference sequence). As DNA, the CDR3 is TGTGCCAGCAGCCTATCCGGTTCCAGGGGGGCTGAAAAACTGTTTTTT. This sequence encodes CASSLSGSRGAEKLFF.

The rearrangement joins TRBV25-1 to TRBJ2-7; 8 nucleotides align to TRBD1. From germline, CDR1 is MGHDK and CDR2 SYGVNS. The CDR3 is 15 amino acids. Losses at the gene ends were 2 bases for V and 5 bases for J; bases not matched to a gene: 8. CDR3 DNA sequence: TGTGCCAGCAGTGAAGAGACAGGGGAAGCGGACGAGCAGTACTTC. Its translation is CASSEETGEADEQYF.

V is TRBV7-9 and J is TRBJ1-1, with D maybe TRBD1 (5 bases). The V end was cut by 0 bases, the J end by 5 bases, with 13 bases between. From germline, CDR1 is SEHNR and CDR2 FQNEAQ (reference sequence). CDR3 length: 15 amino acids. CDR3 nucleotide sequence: TGTGCCAGCAGCTTAGCCTTTGGGGGGTTGACTGAAGCTTTCTTT. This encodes CASSLAFGGLTEAFF.

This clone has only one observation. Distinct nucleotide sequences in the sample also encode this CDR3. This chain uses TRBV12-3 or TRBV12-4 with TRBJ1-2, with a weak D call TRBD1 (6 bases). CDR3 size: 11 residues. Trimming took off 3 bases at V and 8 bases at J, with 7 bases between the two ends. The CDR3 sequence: CASSFGQGYTF. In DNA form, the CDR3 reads TGTGCCAGCAGTTTTGGACAGGGCTACACCTTC.

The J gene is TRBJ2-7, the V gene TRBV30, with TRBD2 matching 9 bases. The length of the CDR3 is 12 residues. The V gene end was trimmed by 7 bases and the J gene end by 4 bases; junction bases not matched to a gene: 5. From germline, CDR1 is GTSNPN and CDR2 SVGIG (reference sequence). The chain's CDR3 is CASLAGSYEQYF. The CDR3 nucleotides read TGTGCCTCCCTAGCGGGGAGTTACGAGCAGTACTTC.

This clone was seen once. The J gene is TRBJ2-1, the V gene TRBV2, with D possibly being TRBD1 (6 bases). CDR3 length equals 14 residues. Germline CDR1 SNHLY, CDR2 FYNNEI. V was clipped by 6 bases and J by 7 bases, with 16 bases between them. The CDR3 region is CASSLNREGNEQFF. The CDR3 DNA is TGTGCCAGCAGCTTAAACAGGGAAGGGAATGAGCAGTTCTTC.

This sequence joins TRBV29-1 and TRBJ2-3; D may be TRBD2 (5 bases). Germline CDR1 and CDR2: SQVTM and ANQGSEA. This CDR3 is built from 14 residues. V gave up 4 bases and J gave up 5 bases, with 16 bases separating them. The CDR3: CSVAESSRGDTQYF. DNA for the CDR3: TGCAGCGTTGCGGAATCTTCACGGGGAGATACGCAGTATTTT.

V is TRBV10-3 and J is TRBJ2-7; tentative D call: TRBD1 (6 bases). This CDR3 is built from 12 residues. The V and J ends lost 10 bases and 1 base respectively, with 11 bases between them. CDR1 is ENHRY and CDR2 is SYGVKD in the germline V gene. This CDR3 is CATRDKSYEQYF. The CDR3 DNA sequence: TGTGCCACCCGGGACAAATCCTACGAGCAGTACTTC.

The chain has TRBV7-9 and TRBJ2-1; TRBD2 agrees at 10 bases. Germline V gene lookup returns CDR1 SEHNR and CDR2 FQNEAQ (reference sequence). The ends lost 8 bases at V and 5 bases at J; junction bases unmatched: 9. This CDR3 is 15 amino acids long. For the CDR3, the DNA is TGTGCCAGCTTAGCGGGGGGCCCCGATCACAATGAGCAGTTCTTC. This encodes CASLAGGPDHNEQFF.